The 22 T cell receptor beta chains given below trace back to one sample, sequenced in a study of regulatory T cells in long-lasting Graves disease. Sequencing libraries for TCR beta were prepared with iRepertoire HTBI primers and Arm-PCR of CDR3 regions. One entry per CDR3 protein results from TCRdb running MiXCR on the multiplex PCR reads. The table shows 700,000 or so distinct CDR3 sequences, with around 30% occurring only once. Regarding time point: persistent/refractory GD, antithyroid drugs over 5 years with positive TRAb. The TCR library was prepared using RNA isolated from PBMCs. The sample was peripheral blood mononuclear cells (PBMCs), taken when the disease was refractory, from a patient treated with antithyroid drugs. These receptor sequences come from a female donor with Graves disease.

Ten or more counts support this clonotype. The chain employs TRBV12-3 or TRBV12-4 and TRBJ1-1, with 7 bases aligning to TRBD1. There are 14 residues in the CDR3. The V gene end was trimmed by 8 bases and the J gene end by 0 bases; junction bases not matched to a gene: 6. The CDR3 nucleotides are TGTGCCAGCGCCTCCGGGACAGTGAACACTGAAGCTTTCTTT. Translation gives CASASGTVNTEAFF.

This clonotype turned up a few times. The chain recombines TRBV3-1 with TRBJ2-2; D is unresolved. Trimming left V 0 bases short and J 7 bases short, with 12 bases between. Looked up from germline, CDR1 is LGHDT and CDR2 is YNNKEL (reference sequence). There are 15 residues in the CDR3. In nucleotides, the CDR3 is TGTGCCAGCAGCCAAGACTCGGCTGGCAGCGGGGAGCTGTTTTTT. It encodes CASSQDSAGSGELFF.

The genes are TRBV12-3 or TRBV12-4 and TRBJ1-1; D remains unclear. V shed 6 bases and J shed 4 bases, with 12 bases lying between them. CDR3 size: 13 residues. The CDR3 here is CASRTRRGTEAFF. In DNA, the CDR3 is TGTGCCAGCAGAACCAGGAGAGGCACTGAAGCTTTCTTT.

The CDR3 loop is CAWRERGRDGYTF. The CDR3 DNA reads TGTGCCTGGAGAGAGAGGGGAAGGGATGGCTACACCTTC. This chain links TRBV30 with TRBJ1-2; D possibly corresponds to TRBD1 (5 bases). The CDR3 contains 13 residues. CDR1 and CDR2 from the germline V gene are GTSNPN and SVGIG (reference sequence). V lost 3 bases to trimming and J lost 6 bases, with 14 bases between them.

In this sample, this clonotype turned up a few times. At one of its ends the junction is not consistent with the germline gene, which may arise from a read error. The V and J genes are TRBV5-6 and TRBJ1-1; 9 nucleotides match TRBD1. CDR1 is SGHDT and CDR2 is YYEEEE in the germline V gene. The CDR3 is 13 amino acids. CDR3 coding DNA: TGCGCCAGCAGTCGGACAGGGGTCACTGAAGCTTTCTTT. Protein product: CASSRTGVTEAFF.

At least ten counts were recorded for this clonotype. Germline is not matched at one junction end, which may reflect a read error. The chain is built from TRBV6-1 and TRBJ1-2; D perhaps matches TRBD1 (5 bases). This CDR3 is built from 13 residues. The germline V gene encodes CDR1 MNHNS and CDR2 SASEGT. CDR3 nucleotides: TGTGCCAGCACTCCGGGGGTTAACTATGGCTATACCTTC. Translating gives CASTPGVNYGYTF.

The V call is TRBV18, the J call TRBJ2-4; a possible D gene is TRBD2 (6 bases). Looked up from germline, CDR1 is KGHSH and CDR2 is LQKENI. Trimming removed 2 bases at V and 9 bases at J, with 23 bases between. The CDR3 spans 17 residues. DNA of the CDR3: TGTGCCAGCTCACCATCCGGAGGGTTGACAGATAAGGTCATTCAGTACTTC. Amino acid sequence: CASSPSGGLTDKVIQYF.

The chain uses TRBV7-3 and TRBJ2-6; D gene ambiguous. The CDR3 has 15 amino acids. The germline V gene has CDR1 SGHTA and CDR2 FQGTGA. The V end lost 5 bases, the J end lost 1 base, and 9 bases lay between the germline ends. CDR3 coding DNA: TGTGCCAGCAGCGGAAGTTCGTCTGGGGCCAACGTCCTGACTTTC. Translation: CASSGSSSGANVLTF.

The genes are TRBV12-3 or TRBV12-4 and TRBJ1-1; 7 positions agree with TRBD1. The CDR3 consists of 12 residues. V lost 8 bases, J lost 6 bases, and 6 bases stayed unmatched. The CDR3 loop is CASGGTAAEAFF. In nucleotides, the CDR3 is TGTGCCAGCGGAGGGACAGCCGCTGAAGCTTTCTTT.

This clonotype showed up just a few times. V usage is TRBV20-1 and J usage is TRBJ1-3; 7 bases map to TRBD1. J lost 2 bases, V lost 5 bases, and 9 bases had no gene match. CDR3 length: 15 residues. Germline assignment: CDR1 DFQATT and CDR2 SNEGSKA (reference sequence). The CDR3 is CSAPTRQGPGNTIYF. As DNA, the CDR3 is TGCAGTGCTCCAACCCGACAGGGCCCTGGAAACACCATATATTTT.

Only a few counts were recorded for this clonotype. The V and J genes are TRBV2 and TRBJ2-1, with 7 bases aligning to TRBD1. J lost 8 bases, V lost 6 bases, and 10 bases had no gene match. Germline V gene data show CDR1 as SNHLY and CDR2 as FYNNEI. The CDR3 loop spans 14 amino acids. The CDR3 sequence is CASSGTAFGDEQFF. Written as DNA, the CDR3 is TGTGCCAGCAGCGGGACAGCCTTCGGCGATGAGCAGTTCTTC.

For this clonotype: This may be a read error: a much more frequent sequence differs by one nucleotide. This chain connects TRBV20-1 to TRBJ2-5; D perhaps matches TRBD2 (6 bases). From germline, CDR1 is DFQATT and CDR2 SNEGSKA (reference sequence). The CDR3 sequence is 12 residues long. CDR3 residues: CSAMAGQETRYF. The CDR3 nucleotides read TGCAGTGCTATGGCGGGGCAAGAGACCCGGTACTTC.

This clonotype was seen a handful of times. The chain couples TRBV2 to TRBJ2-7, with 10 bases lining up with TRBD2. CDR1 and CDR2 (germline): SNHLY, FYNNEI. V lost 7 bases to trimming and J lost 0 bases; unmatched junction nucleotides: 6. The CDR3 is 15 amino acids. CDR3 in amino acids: CASTAGTSASYEQYF. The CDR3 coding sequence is TGTGCCAGCACCGCCGGGACTAGCGCCTCCTACGAGCAGTACTTC.

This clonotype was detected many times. The CDR3 region has the DNA TGTGCCAGCAGACCAATCACGGGTGGTAGCAATCAGCCCCAGCATTTT. Translating it yields CASRPITGGSNQPQHF. The gene calls are TRBV27 and TRBJ1-5; no clear D. Trimming shortened V by 6 bases and J by 0 bases, and 15 bases separated the two germline ends. CDR1 is MNHEY, CDR2 SMNVEV, per germline (reference sequence). There are 16 residues in the CDR3.

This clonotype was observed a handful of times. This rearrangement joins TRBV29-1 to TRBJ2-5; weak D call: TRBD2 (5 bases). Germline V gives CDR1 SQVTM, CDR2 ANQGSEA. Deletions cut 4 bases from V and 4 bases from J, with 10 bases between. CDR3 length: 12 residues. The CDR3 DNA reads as TGCAGCGTTGTGGGTCGGGGAGAGACCCAGTACTTC. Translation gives CSVVGRGETQYF.

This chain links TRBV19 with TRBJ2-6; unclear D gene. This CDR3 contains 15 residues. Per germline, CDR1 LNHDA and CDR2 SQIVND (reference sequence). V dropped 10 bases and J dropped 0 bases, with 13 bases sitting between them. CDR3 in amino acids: CATLPKSSGANVLTF. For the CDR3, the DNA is TGTGCCACCCTACCCAAAAGCTCTGGGGCCAACGTCCTGACTTTC.

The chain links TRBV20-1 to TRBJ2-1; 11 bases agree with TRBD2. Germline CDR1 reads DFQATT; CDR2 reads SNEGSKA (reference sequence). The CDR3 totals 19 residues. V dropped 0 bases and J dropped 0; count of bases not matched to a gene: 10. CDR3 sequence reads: CSARDWLGTSGSSYNEQFF. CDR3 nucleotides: TGCAGTGCTAGAGATTGGCTCGGGACTAGCGGAAGCTCCTACAATGAGCAGTTCTTC.

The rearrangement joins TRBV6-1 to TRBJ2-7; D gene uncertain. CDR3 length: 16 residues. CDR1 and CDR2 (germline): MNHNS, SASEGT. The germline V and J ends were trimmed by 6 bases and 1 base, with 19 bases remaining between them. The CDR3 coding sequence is TGTGCCAGCAGCCGTGGTTTTGACGGTACATCCTACGAGCAGTACTTC. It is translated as CASSRGFDGTSYEQYF.

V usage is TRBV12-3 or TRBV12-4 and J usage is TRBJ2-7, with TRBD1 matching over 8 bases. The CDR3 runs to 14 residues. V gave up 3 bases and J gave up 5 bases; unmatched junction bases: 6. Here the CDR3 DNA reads TGTGCCAGCAGTTTCAGGGGACAGGACCACGAGCAGTACTTC. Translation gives CASSFRGQDHEQYF.

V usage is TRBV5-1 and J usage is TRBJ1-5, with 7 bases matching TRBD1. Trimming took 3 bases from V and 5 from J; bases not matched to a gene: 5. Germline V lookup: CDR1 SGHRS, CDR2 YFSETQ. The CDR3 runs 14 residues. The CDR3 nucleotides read TGCGCCAGCAGCTGGACAGGCCTGGATCAGCCCCAGCATTTT. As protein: CASSWTGLDQPQHF.

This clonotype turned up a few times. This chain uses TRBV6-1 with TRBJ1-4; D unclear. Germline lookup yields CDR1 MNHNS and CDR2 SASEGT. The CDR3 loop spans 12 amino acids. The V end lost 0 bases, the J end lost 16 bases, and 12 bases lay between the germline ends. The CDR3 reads CASSEALIRRFF. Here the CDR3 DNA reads TGTGCCAGCAGTGAAGCGCTTATACGTAGGTTTTTT.

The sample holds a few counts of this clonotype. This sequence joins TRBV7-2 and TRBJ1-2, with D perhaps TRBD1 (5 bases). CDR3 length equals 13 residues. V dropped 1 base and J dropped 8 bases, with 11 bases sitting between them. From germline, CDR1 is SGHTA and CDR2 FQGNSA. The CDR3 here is CASSLEGQGGYTF. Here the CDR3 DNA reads TGTGCCAGCAGCTTAGAGGGGCAAGGCGGCTACACCTTC.